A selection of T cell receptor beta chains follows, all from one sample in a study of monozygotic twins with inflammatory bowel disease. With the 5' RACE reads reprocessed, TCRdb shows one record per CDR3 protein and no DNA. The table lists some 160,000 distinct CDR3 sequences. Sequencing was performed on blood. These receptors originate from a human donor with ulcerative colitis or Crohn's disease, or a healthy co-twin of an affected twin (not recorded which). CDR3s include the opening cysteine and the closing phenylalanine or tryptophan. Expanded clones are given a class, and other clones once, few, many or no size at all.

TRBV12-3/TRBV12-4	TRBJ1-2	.	CASSLGGAGNGYTF
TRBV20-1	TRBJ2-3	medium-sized	CSARSHNTDTQYF
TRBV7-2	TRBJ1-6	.	CASSFLEGALRSPLHF
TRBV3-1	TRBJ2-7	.	CASSQGQVSYF
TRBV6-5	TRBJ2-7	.	CASSYSRGRSYEQYF
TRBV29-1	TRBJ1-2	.	CSVPGRGPSGYTF
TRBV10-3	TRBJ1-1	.	CAIGPGQGYTEAFF
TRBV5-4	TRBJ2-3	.	CASSRRVGGEDTQYF
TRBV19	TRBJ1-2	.	CASSGDGGGYGYTF
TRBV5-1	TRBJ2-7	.	CASSLDRGRGYEQYF
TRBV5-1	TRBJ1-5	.	CASSLQGQASEPQHF
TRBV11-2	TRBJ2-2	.	CASTLPGELFF
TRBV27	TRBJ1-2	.	CASRGFGYGYTF
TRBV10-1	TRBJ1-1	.	CASSETGTGVGAEAFF
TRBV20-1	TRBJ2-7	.	CSAPQGPYEQYF
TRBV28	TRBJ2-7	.	CASTRSSYEQYF
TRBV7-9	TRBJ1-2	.	CASSRDSPYGYTF
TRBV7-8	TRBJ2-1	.	CASSERDRGNEQFF
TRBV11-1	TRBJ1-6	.	CASSPEASNSPLHF
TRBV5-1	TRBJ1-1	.	CASSSLQGRNTEAFF
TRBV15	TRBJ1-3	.	CATSHGQVGTSGNTIYF
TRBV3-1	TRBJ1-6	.	CASSQGVGQGASNSPLHF
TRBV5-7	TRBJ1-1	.	CASSQTDRGMAEAFF
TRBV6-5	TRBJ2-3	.	CASSYSIDFAYTQYF
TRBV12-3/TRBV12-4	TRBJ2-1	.	CASSPGLAGTPKQFF
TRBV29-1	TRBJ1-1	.	CSFRTGTGNTEAFF
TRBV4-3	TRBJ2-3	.	CASSPRDLGDTQYF
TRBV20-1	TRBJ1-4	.	CSAPRQTSNEKLFF
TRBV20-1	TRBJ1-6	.	CSAPTRQGNSPLHF
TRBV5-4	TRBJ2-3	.	CASSLPGQGTDTQYF
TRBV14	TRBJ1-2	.	CASSQDVNTHKVDGYTF
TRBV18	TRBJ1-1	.	CASSAGGEAFF
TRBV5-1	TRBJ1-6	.	CASSPGGRENSPLHF
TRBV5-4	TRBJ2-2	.	CASSSIHGSTGELFF
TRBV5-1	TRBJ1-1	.	CASSSTVFGDQRWDTEAFF
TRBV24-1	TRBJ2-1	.	CATSARTPNEQFF
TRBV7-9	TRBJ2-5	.	CASSFSPDLEETQYF
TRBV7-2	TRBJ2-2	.	CASSLSGTTNTGELFF
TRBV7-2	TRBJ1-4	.	CASSSPGVIGGKLFF
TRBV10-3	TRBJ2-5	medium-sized	CAISEGPGEETQYF
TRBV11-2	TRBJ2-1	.	CASSLQRPTPVNEQFF
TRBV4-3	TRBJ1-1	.	CASSQDRTLNTEAFF
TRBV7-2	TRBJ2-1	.	CASSLGSNEQFF
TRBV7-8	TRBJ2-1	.	CASSLAPAHSSYNEQFF
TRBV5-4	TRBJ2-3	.	CASSLAVLAGGQNTDTQYF
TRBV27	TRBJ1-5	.	CAGSLVWGPSNQPQHF
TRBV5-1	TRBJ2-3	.	CASNFLTGTKEDTQYF
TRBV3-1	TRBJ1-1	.	CASSHAGRKNTEAFF